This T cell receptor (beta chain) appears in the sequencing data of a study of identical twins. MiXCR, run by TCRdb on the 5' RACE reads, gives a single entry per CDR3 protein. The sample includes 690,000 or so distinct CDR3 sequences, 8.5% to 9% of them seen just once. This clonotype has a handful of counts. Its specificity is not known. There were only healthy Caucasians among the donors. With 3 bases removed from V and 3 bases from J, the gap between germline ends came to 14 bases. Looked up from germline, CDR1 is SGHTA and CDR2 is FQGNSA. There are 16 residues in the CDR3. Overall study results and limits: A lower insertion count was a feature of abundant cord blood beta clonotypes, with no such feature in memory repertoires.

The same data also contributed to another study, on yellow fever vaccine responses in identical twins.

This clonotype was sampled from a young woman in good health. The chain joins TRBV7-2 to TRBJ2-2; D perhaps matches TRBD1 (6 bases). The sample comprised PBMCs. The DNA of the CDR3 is TGTGCCAGCAGCTTCCAACCAGGGGCGGACACCGGGGAGCTGTTTTTT. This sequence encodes CASSFQPGADTGELFF.